The 17 T cell receptor beta chains below all came from one sample that was sequenced in a study of T cell responses to AZD1222 COVID-19 vaccine. Sequencing used immunoSEQ multiplex PCR; TCRdb keeps in-frame clones, though not all of them. The sample yields 90,000 to 95,000 clones, about 88% seen once. The sequencing used peripheral blood, collected on day 0 of AZD1222 vaccination. The origin of the receptors is an adult in good health.

The genes are TRBV7-6 and TRBJ2-3; no clear D. This CDR3 has 11 amino acids. Germline V gives CDR1 SGHVS, CDR2 FNYEAQ. V lost 6 bases to trimming and J lost 3 bases, with 4 bases between them. As DNA, the CDR3 is TGTGCCAGCAGACTTACAGATACGCAGTATTTT. This encodes CASRLTDTQYF. Drawing the rest from reference TRBV7-6 and TRBJ2-3, the complete variable domain is GAGVSQSPRYKVTKRGQDVALRCDPISGHVSLYWYRQALGQGPEFLTYFNYEAQQDKSGLPNDRFSAERPEGSISTLTIQRTEQRDSAMYRCASRLTDTQYFGPGTRLTVL.

The chain recombines TRBV10-3 with TRBJ1-5; D is possibly TRBD1 (5 bases). The germline CDR1 and CDR2 sequences are ENHRY and SYGVKD. The CDR3 is 12 amino acids. The V and J ends lost 3 bases and 5 bases respectively, with 5 bases between them. This chain's CDR3 is CAISEGDQPQHF. The DNA for the CDR3 is TGTGCCATCAGTGAAGGGGATCAGCCCCAGCATTTT.

V gene TRBV27 combines with J gene TRBJ2-1, with 14 bases that match TRBD2. V trimming: 2 bases; J trimming: 7 bases; junction bases outside the gene matches: 4. CDR3 length equals 16 residues. Per germline, CDR1 MNHEY and CDR2 SMNVEV (reference sequence). CDR3 bases: TGTGCCAGCAGTTTACCACGGACTAGCGGGAGGAATGAGCAGTTCTTC. Translating gives CASSLPRTSGRNEQFF.

V is TRBV29-1 and J is TRBJ2-5; a possible D gene is TRBD1 (5 bases). The CDR3 spans 14 residues. V was clipped by 7 bases and J by 1 base, with 16 bases between them. The germline V gene has CDR1 SQVTM and CDR2 ANQGSEA. The CDR3 nucleotides are TGCAGCGCGCTTTACAGGTACCTCCAAGAGACCCAGTACTTC. This gives the protein CSALYRYLQETQYF.

This clone was found a few times. This chain joins TRBV27 and TRBJ2-5; D is unclear. The V end was cut by 6 bases, the J end by 2 bases, with 16 bases between. The CDR3 totals 15 residues. The germline gives CDR1 MNHEY, CDR2 SMNVEV (reference sequence). The CDR3 DNA is TGTGCCAGCAGCCGGACGGAGTCTTATCAAGAGACCCAGTACTTC. It is translated as CASSRTESYQETQYF.

The V call is TRBV6-5, the J call TRBJ1-1, with unresolved D. The CDR3 length is 12 residues. V lost 6 bases to trimming and J lost 0 bases, with 5 bases between them. CDR1 is MNHEY, CDR2 SVGAGI, per germline. The CDR3, as DNA: TGTGCCAGCAGGAGGTTGAACACTGAAGCTTTCTTT. Translating gives CASRRLNTEAFF.

CDR3 amino acids: CASTPSAYEQYF. The CDR3 DNA reads as TGTGCCAGCACCCCCAGCGCTTACGAGCAGTACTTC. The chain carries TRBV7-9 and TRBJ2-7; D gene uncertain. CDR1 is SEHNR and CDR2 is FQNEAQ in the germline V gene (reference sequence). CDR3 length equals 12 residues. Trimming stripped 7 bases from V and 4 bases from J, with 11 bases between.

J is TRBJ2-1 and V is TRBV11-1; no clear D gene. There are 13 residues in the CDR3. Trimming pared 1 base from V and 7 bases from J, leaving 8 bases between. The germline CDR1 and CDR2 sequences are SGHAT and FQDESV (reference sequence). CDR3 residues: CASSLEGWNEQFF. CDR3 bases: TGTGCCAGCAGCTTAGAGGGTTGGAATGAGCAGTTCTTC. Full variable domain (rest looked up from reference TRBV11-1 and TRBJ2-1): EAEVAQSPRYKITEKSQAVAFWCDPISGHATLYWYRQILGQGPELLVQFQDESVVDDSQLPKDRFSAERLKGVDSTLKIQPAELGDSAMYLCASSLEGWNEQFFGPGTRLTVL.

This chain joins TRBV6-1 and TRBJ1-4, with a weak D call TRBD1 (5 bases). Germline V gene sequence: CDR1 MNHNS, CDR2 SASEGT. Trimming pared 2 bases from V and 5 bases from J, leaving 15 bases between. CDR3 length: 16 residues. CDR3 sequence reads: CASSERLRVGNEKLFF. CDR3 nucleotide sequence: TGTGCCAGCAGTGAAAGGCTCAGGGTGGGAAATGAAAAACTGTTTTTT.

This clone appeared a single time. The V and J genes are TRBV18 and TRBJ2-5; a weak D match, TRBD2 (5 bases). V was shortened by 0 bases and J by 2 bases, with 10 bases between the two germline ends. Germline CDR1 is KGHSH and CDR2 is LQKENI. The CDR3 runs to 15 residues. For the CDR3, the DNA is TGTGCCAGCTCACCACCGACGCCGGGGCAAGAGACCCAGTACTTC. It specifies CASSPPTPGQETQYF. The variable domain in full, with the rest retrieved from reference TRBV18 and TRBJ2-5, is NAGVMQNPRHLVRRRGQEARLRCSPMKGHSHVYWYRQLPEEGLKFMVYLQKENIIDESGMPKERFSAEFPKEGPSILRIQQVVRGDSAAYFCASSPPTPGQETQYFGPGTRLLVL.

By frequency in the sample, this clone is medium-sized. The V call is TRBV19, the J call TRBJ2-6; D unresolved. Trimming shortened V by 7 bases and J by 0 bases, and 10 bases separated the two germline ends. The CDR3 extends over 15 amino acids. CDR1 is LNHDA and CDR2 is SQIVND in the germline V gene (reference sequence). The CDR3 sequence: CASNGGHSGANVLTF. CDR3 DNA sequence: TGTGCCAGTAATGGCGGTCACTCTGGGGCCAACGTCCTGACTTTC.

This chain uses TRBV12-3 or TRBV12-4 with TRBJ2-7, with a tentative D call TRBD1 (6 bases). V shed 4 bases and J shed 9 bases, with 10 bases lying between them. This CDR3 is 11 amino acids long. The CDR3 reads CASSSSGVQYF. For the CDR3, the DNA is TGTGCCAGCAGTTCCTCAGGGGTGCAGTACTTC.

The chain uses TRBV19 and TRBJ1-2, with 8 positions matching TRBD1. V dropped 6 bases and J dropped 5; count of bases not matched to a gene: 2. The CDR3 totals 12 residues. Germline CDR1 reads LNHDA; CDR2 reads SQIVND (reference sequence). The CDR3 nucleotides are TGTGCCAGTAGGACAGGGGTTTATGGCTACACCTTC. Translating gives CASRTGVYGYTF. The full variable domain, with the rest looked up from reference TRBV19 and TRBJ1-2, is DGGITQSPKYLFRKEGQNVTLSCEQNLNHDAMYWYRQDPGQGLRLIYYSQIVNDFQKGDIAEGYSVSREKKESFPLTVTSAQKNPTAFYLCASRTGVYGYTFGSGTRLTVV.

This clone has a single count. This sequence joins TRBV12-5 and TRBJ2-3; TRBD2 agrees at 10 bases. Looked up from germline, CDR1 is LGHNT and CDR2 is FRNRAP. The CDR3 runs to 18 residues. After removal of 5 bases from V and 7 bases from J, the junction contained 18 bases not matched to a gene. The CDR3 sequence is CASGTTTPSSGSSHTQYF. The DNA of the CDR3 is TGTGCTAGTGGTACCACAACTCCTTCTAGCGGGAGTTCTCATACGCAGTATTTT.

The chain is built from TRBV9 and TRBJ1-6; D is perhaps TRBD1 (5 bases). Germline CDR1 SGDLS, CDR2 YYNGEE. There are 14 residues in the CDR3. V lost 3 bases and J 7 bases, leaving 11 bases between the germline ends. The DNA of the CDR3 is TGTGCCAGCAGCGCAGAAGGGGTAAATTCACCCCTCCACTTT. Its protein is CASSAEGVNSPLHF.

This chain uses TRBV6-1 with TRBJ2-7; the D gene is possibly TRBD1 (5 bases). The CDR3 is 13 amino acids. V was shortened by 2 bases and J by 3 bases, with 8 bases between the two germline ends. CDR1 and CDR2 (germline): MNHNS, SASEGT. CDR3 sequence (DNA): TGTGCCAGCAGTGAAAAGGGGAACTACGAGCAGTACTTC. Its protein is CASSEKGNYEQYF.

This clone has a single count. The rearrangement links TRBV7-2 to TRBJ1-1; D uncertain. The CDR3 is 13 amino acids. The germline gives CDR1 SGHTA, CDR2 FQGNSA. The V and J ends lost 1 base and 3 bases respectively, with 6 bases between them. The CDR3 is CASSLGVHTEAFF. CDR3 coding DNA: TGTGCCAGCAGCTTAGGAGTGCACACTGAAGCTTTCTTT. The whole variable domain, filled in from reference TRBV7-2 and TRBJ1-1, reads GAGVSQSPSNKVTEKGKDVELRCDPISGHTALYWYRQSLGQGLEFLIYFQGNSAPDKSGLPSDRFSAERTGGSVSTLTIQRTQQEDSAVYLCASSLGVHTEAFFGQGTRLTVV.